This T cell receptor (beta chain) stems from a study of T cell responses to AZD1222 COVID-19 vaccine. The CDR3 consists of 19 residues. V lost 2 bases to trimming and J lost 2 bases, with 21 bases between them. Germline V gene sequence: CDR1 ENHRY, CDR2 SYGVKD. Only in-frame clones appear in the TCRdb table, and some are missing; sequencing was by immunoSEQ multiplex PCR. The table has 150,000 or so clones, 92% seen once. The rearrangement joins TRBV10-3 to TRBJ2-2; D is perhaps TRBD1 (6 bases). The receptor's source is an adult in good health. Here the sequenced sample was peripheral blood, taken on day 0 of AZD1222 vaccination. The chain's CDR3 is CAISEGPPGVITNTGELFF. The DNA of the CDR3 is TGTGCCATCAGTGAGGGTCCCCCAGGGGTCATCACTAACACCGGGGAGCTGTTTTTT.